The clone carrying this T cell receptor (beta chain) came up once. Its target is not known. These data originate in a study of T-cell memory formation after mild COVID-19. The CDR3 is 14 residues long. J lost 5 bases, V lost 6 bases, and 6 bases had no gene match. Whole-study findings and limits: Clones that contracted clustered mainly in CM and EM if CD4+ and in EMRA if CD8+.

TCRdb reanalysed the 5' RACE reads using MiXCR and keeps one entry per CDR3 protein. The sample records about 16,000 distinct CDR3 sequences, roughly 23% being singletons. The sequence was collected from a man between 18 and 29 years old who had mild COVID-19 (a few samples of this study predate the infection). Cell type and time point are not known. Material for sequencing was PBMCs or a T cell subset sorted from them (not recorded which). This chain joins TRBV12-3 or TRBV12-4 and TRBJ2-3; 9 bases fit TRBD1. The CDR3 DNA is TGTGCCAGCAGAGGACAGGGGCGGGGAGATACGCAGTATTTT. Protein product: CASRGQGRGDTQYF.